A selection of T cell receptor beta chains follows, all from one sample in a study of T cell changes during pregnancy in multiple sclerosis. Clones were sequenced by immunoSEQ multiplex PCR, and TCRdb holds only the in-frame ones, with some missing. The repertoire holds more than 70,000 clones, approximately 92% seen once, with around 2.3% in the top ten. The sequenced sample was peripheral blood, obtained before pregnancy. Receptor source: a female donor with multiple sclerosis, enrolled in a pregnancy study. Both conserved end residues are part of each CDR3. The order of the fields is clone size, D gene, V gene, J gene, CDR3 DNA, CDR3 protein. A D gene is named only where the DNA matches it firmly. Size tells how often a clone was seen (once, few, many) or the class of an expanded clone, and some rows leave it out.

.	.	TRBV29-1	TRBJ2-7	TGCAGCGTTGAAGTAGAAACTAACTCCTACGAGCAGTACTTC	CSVEVETNSYEQYF
.	TRBD1	TRBV5-1	TRBJ1-1	TGCGCCAGCAGCCCGGGACAGAAAACGAACACTGAAGCTTTCTTT	CASSPGQKTNTEAFF
.	.	TRBV2	TRBJ2-1	TGTGCCAGCCCCGGGGACTTCTCCTACAATGAGCAGTTCTTC	CASPGDFSYNEQFF
.	TRBD1	TRBV28	TRBJ2-2	TGTGCCAGCAGTTTATGGGACAGGGAGAGCGGGGAGCTGTTTTTT	CASSLWDRESGELFF
.	.	TRBV5-4	TRBJ2-2	TGTGCCAGCAGCAAGGGACCTCGGAGGGTGAACACCGGGGAGCTGTTTTTT	CASSKGPRRVNTGELFF
once	.	TRBV10-3	TRBJ1-1	TGTGCCATCAGTGAGGCAGGGGCGGTGATGAACACTGAAGCTTTCTTT	CAISEAGAVMNTEAFF
.	TRBD2	TRBV4-1	TRBJ2-1	TGCGCCAGCAGCCAAGCCCCGGGACTAGCGGGATCAAGCTCCTACAATGAGCAGTTCTTC	CASSQAPGLAGSSSYNEQFF
once	TRBD2	TRBV28	TRBJ2-1	TGTGCCAGCAGCACATATACCGGGACTAGCGGGAGGAATGAGCAGTTCTTC	CASSTYTGTSGRNEQFF
.	.	TRBV27	TRBJ2-7	TGTGCCAGCAGTTTCCAGGAAGGATACGAGCAGTACTTC	CASSFQEGYEQYF
.	TRBD1	TRBV28	TRBJ2-1	TGTGCCAGCAGTTTGACAGGGAGCTCCTACAATGAGCAGTTCTTC	CASSLTGSSYNEQFF
.	TRBD2	TRBV5-4	TRBJ2-7	TGTGCCAGCAGCGGGGGACTAGCGGGACTCTCCTACGAGCAGTACTTC	CASSGGLAGLSYEQYF
.	.	TRBV27	TRBJ1-2	TGTGCCAGCAGTTTACAGCGGGAAGTTCGGGGCGGCTACACCTTC	CASSLQREVRGGYTF
.	.	TRBV19	TRBJ1-5	TGTGCCAGTAGCTATCAGGGGTCGGGAAATCAGCCCCAGCATTTT	CASSYQGSGNQPQHF
.	TRBD1	TRBV18	TRBJ1-2	TGTGCCAGCTCACCAACGGGACAGGGGAACTATGGCTACACCTTC	CASSPTGQGNYGYTF
.	.	TRBV4-3	TRBJ2-2	TGCGCCAGCAGCCAAGACAGGGGAAACACCGGGGAGCTGTTTTTT	CASSQDRGNTGELFF
once	.	TRBV15	TRBJ1-2	TGTGCCACCAGCAGAGAGCAGGACAGCATCTATGGCTACACCTTC	CATSREQDSIYGYTF
.	TRBD1	TRBV7-9	TRBJ1-5	TGTGCCAGCAGCCGTAAGGGACAGGGCATTAATCAGCCCCAGCATTTT	CASSRKGQGINQPQHF
.	.	TRBV2	TRBJ2-5	TGTGCCAGCACGCAGCAAGAGACCCAGTACTTC	CASTQQETQYF
once	.	TRBV5-1	TRBJ2-1	TGCGCCAGCAGTCCTGATCGGGCCATTGCGGGCAATGAGCAGTTCTTC	CASSPDRAIAGNEQFF
.	.	TRBV10-3	TRBJ2-1	TGTGCCATCAGTGCTGTCAGCTCCTACAATGAGCAGTTCTTC	CAISAVSSYNEQFF
.	TRBD2	TRBV6-5	TRBJ2-1	TGTGCCACCAGGACTAGCGGTTATCTCAATGAGCAGTTCTTC	CATRTSGYLNEQFF
.	.	TRBV22-1	TRBJ1-3	TGTCCTGGGAGCGCACGAGGGGGACAAGGAAACACCATATATTTT	CPGSARGGQGNTIYF